The present entry profiles one T cell receptor (beta chain) with its context. Germline is not matched at one junction end, which may reflect a read error. Using its own MiXCR run on the 5' RACE reads, TCRdb lists one record per CDR3 protein. The sample includes about 560,000 distinct CDR3 sequences, less than 25% of them seen just once. The CDR3 covers 16 residues. Germline CDR1 and CDR2: SEHNR and FQNEAQ (reference sequence). The source of the sample is a study of T-cell memory formation after mild COVID-19. The sequence derives from an adult woman who had mild COVID-19 (a few samples of this study predate the infection). Cell type and time point are not known. The sequenced sample was PBMCs or a T cell subset sorted from them (not recorded which). This chain connects TRBV7-9 to TRBJ2-5; 11 bases are shared with TRBD1. CDR3 DNA sequence: TGTGCCAGCAGCATAGCCGGGACAGGGGGACGGGAGACCCAGTACTTC. This codes for CASSIAGTGGRETQYF. The complete variable domain, with remaining parts taken from reference TRBV7-9 and TRBJ2-5, reads DTGVSQNPRHKITKRGQNVTFRCDPISEHNRLYWYRQTLGQGPEFLTYFQNEAQLEKSRLLSDRFSAERPKGSFSTLEIQRTEQGDSAMYLCASSIAGTGGRETQYFGPGTRLLVL.